The 7 T cell receptor beta chains presented below share a single source sample, sequenced in a study of tumor-infiltrating lymphocytes in primary liver carcinoma. The template, roughly 0.45 ug total RNA, yielded TCR beta cDNA made with a constant-region primer. Three-round nested multiplex PCR performed with slightly modified ARM-PCR produced the TCR beta libraries. The first two PCR rounds used TRBV1-TRBV30 primers with a Cbeta primer, 9 to 11 cycles each. TCRdb analysed the multiplex PCR reads with MiXCR anew, one entry per CDR3 protein. The table lists fewer than 350,000 distinct CDR3 sequences, approximately 65% of them singletons. Germline DNA was also extracted, and blood RNA derived from unsorted whole blood. Sequencing used peripheral blood. The receptors stem from a man aged 40-49 years with primary liver carcinoma and hepatitis B virus infection.

The rearrangement uses TRBV6-6 and TRBJ2-7; the D is unclear. Germline loops: CDR1 MNHNY, CDR2 SVGAGI (reference sequence). V lost 0 bases to trimming and J lost 7 bases, with 22 bases between them. This CDR3 region has 17 residues. The CDR3 nucleotides are TGTGCCAGCAGTTACTCCGGTGAGGCAGCTCTTACCAATGAGCAGTACTTC. As protein: CASSYSGEAALTNEQYF.

Note on this clonotype: One end of the junction fails to match germline, which may point to a read error. V usage is TRBV13 and J usage is TRBJ2-7, with D possibly TRBD2 on 5 matching bases. This CDR3 is 14 amino acids long. Germline loops: CDR1 PRHDT, CDR2 FYEKMQ (reference sequence). The CDR3 DNA sequence: TGTGCCAGCAGTTTAGGGAGACACGTCTACGAGCAGTACTTC. Translation: CASSLGRHVYEQYF. The whole variable domain, filled in from reference TRBV13 and TRBJ2-7, reads AAGVIQSPRHLIKEKRETATLKCYPIPRHDTVYWYQQGPGQDPQFLISFYEKMQSDKGSIPDRFSAQQFSDYHSELNMSSLELGDSALYFCASSLGRHVYEQYFGPGTRLTVT.

Worth noting for this clonotype: This may come from a read error, since a much larger clone is one base off. The chain joins TRBV4-1 to TRBJ2-7; TRBD2 agrees at 12 bases. The CDR3 loop spans 16 amino acids. Per germline, CDR1 MGHRA and CDR2 YSYEKL. The V and J ends lost 5 bases and 5 bases, in that order; junction bases with no gene match: 10. This CDR3 reads CASSKALAGGSHEQYF. DNA for the CDR3: TGCGCCAGCAGCAAAGCTCTAGCGGGAGGGTCCCACGAGCAGTACTTC.

About this clonotype itself: A much larger clone lies a single base off, so this may be a read error. V is TRBV6-5 and J is TRBJ1-6; TRBD1 is a possible D gene (5 bases). Per germline, CDR1 MNHEY and CDR2 SVGAGI. V was clipped by 6 bases and J by 8 bases, with 17 bases between them. The CDR3 has 15 amino acids. CDR3 region: CASSSGGMRDSPLHF. DNA of the CDR3: TGTGCCAGCAGCTCCGGGGGGATGCGCGATTCACCCCTCCACTTT.

The rearrangement uses TRBV24-1 and TRBJ2-7; TRBD2 matches at 10 bases. From germline, CDR1 is KGHDR and CDR2 SFDVKD. The V segment lost 1 base and the J segment 4 bases; nucleotides outside the gene matches: 6. The CDR3 has 16 residues. The CDR3 bases are TGTGCCACCAGTGATTTTCTGATTAGCGGGAGGTACGAGCAGTACTTC. The encoded protein is CATSDFLISGRYEQYF.

A note on this clonotype: Just one base apart from a much larger clone, this may be a read error. The chain uses TRBV11-1 and TRBJ1-1; weak D call: TRBD1 (6 bases). The CDR3 sequence is 16 residues long. Germline V gene sequence: CDR1 SGHAT, CDR2 FQDESV (reference sequence). CDR3 DNA sequence: TGTGCCAGCAGCCCCAGACGCGTGGGGGCGAACACTGAAGCTATCTTT. It is translated as CASSPRRVGANTEAIF.

Concerning this clonotype itself: An end of the junction does not agree with germline; a read error may underlie this. DNA for the CDR3: TGTGCCCGCAGCTTGGAGGGCGGGAGCGGCTACGAGCAGTACTTC. Its translation is CARSLEGGSGYEQYF. This rearrangement joins TRBV5-4 to TRBJ2-7; 7 nucleotides line up with TRBD2. Germline V gene sequence: CDR1 SGHNT, CDR2 YYREEE (reference sequence). The CDR3 consists of 15 residues.